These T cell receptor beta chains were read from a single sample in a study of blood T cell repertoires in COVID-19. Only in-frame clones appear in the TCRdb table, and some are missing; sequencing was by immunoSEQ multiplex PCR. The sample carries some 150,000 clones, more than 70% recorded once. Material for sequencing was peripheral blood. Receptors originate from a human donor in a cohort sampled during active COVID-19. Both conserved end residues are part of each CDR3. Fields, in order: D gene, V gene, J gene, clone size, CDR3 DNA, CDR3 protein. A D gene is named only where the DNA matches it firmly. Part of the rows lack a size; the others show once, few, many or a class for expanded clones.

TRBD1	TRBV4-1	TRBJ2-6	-	TGCGCCAGCAGCCCCGACAGGGGGCTATCTGGGGCCAACGTCCTGACTTTC	CASSPDRGLSGANVLTF
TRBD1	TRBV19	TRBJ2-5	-	TGTGCCAGTAGTATTGACAGGGCCCAAGAGACCCAGTACTTC	CASSIDRAQETQYF
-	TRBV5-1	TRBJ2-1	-	TGCGCCAGCAGCTTTCGTGGTGGGAGCTCCTACAATGAGCAGTTCTTC	CASSFRGGSSYNEQFF
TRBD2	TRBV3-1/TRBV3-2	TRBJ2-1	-	TGTGCCAGCAGCCAAGCCTCTAGGACTAGCGGGAGCCTTTACAATGAGCAGTTCTTC	CASSQASRTSGSLYNEQFF
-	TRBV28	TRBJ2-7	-	TGTGCCAGCAGTTTATTGGCGGGCCTCTACGAGCAGTACTTC	CASSLLAGLYEQYF
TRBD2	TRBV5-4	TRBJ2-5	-	TGTGCCAGCAGCTTTACTGGCGGGGGGTTTAGAGAGACCCAGTACTTC	CASSFTGGGFRETQYF
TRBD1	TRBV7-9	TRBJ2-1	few	TGTGCCAGCAGCCAAACAGGGGAGATCTGGGATGAGCAGTTCTTC	CASSQTGEIWDEQFF
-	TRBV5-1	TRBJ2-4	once	TGCGCCAGCAGCCCGGAAGCGCCGGGGGACATTCAGTACTTC	CASSPEAPGDIQYF
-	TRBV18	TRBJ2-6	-	TGTGCCAGCTCACCAGGTGGAGGGAGTGGGGCCAACGTCCTGACTTTC	CASSPGGGSGANVLTF
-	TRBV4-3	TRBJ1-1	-	TGCGCCAGCAGCCAACAAGGGAGGTACACTGAAGCTTTCTTT	CASSQQGRYTEAFF
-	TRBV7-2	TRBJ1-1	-	TGTGCCAGCAGCTTGGGAGGGGCGGACACTGAAGCTTTCTTT	CASSLGGADTEAFF
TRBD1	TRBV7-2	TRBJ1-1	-	TGTGCCAGCAGCTTAGAAGGGACAGCCAGACTTGAAGCTTTCTTT	CASSLEGTARLEAFF
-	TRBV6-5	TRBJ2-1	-	TGTGCCAGCAGTTACTCGGGCGGGAACTACAATGAGCAGTTCTTC	CASSYSGGNYNEQFF
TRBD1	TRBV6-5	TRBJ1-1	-	TGTGCCAGCAGTTATGTTGACAGGGACACTGAAGCTTTCTTT	CASSYVDRDTEAFF
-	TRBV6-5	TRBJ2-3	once	TGTGCCAGCAGTTACGGCCGGGAAGGGACAGATACGCAGTATTTT	CASSYGREGTDTQYF
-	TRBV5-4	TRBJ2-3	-	TGTGCCAGCAGCTTGGGTGGAGGGGCCGCTACAGATACGCAGTATTTT	CASSLGGGAATDTQYF
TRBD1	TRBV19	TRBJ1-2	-	TGTGCCAGTAGAGCCAGGGGACAGGGGGCCAGCTATGGCTACACCTTC	CASRARGQGASYGYTF
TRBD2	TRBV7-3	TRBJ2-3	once	TGTGCCAGCAGCCCCTACGCCCGACTAGCGGGGGACACAGATACGCAGTATTTT	CASSPYARLAGDTDTQYF
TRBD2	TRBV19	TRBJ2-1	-	TGTGCCAGTAGTATAGATAGCCGGGGACTAGCGGGGAACAATGAGCAGTTCTTC	CASSIDSRGLAGNNEQFF
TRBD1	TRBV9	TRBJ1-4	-	TGTGCCAGCAGCGTTGGACAGGGTAATGAAAAACTGTTTTTT	CASSVGQGNEKLFF
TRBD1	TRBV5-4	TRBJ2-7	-	TGTGCCAGCAGCTCGCCGGGACAGTTCTCCTACGAGCAGTACTTC	CASSSPGQFSYEQYF
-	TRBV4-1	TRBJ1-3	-	TGCGCCAGCAGCCAAGCAGGGAGGTCTGGAAACACCATATATTTT	CASSQAGRSGNTIYF
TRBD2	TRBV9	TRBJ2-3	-	TGTGCCAGCAGCGTAGTTTCGGGACTAGGCACAGATACGCAGTATTTT	CASSVVSGLGTDTQYF
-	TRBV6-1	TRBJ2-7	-	TGTGCCAGCAGTGAACCCGGGACTTTTACCTACGAGCAGTACTTC	CASSEPGTFTYEQYF
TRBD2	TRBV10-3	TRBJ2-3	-	TGTGCCATCAGGCGAGCGGGGCGCACAGATACGCAGTATTTT	CAIRRAGRTDTQYF
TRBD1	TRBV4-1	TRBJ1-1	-	TGCGCCAGCAGCCATAGGGGGGACAGGGGCATGAACACTGAAGCTTTCTTT	CASSHRGDRGMNTEAFF
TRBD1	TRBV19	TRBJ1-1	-	TGTGCCAGTAGTCCAATGCCGGGACAGGGTAGGGTCACTGAAGCTTTCTTT	CASSPMPGQGRVTEAFF
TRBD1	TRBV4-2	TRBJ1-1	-	TGTGCCAGCAGCCAGGGACAGTCGCCGAACACTGAAGCTTTCTTT	CASSQGQSPNTEAFF
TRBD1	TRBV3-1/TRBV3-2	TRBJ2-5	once	TGTGCCAGCAGCCATCTGGCCGCAGGGGGCGGAGAGACCCAGTACTTC	CASSHLAAGGGETQYF
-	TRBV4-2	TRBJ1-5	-	TGTGCCAGCAGCCAAGCGACTGGATCTAGCAATCAGCCCCAGCATTTT	CASSQATGSSNQPQHF
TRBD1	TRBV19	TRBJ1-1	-	TGTGCCAGTAGTCCCCGGGCAGGGGGCAGGACTGAAGCTTTCTTT	CASSPRAGGRTEAFF
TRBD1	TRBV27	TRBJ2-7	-	TGTGCCAGCTCGTCCCGGGACAGCTACGAGCAGTACTTC	CASSSRDSYEQYF
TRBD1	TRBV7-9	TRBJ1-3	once	TGTGCCAGCAGCTTAGGACAGGGGGCAGAAGGAAACACCATATATTTT	CASSLGQGAEGNTIYF
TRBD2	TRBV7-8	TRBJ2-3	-	TGTGCCAGCAGCTTAATAAGGGCTAGCGGGGCTACAGATACGCAGTATTTT	CASSLIRASGATDTQYF
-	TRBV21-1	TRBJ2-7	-	TGTGCCAGCAGCAAAGGCGAGACAGGGTCGAACGAGCAGTACTTC	CASSKGETGSNEQYF
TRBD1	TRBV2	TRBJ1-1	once	TGTGCCAGCAGTGACAGGGGGTACACTGAAGCTTTCTTT	CASSDRGYTEAFF
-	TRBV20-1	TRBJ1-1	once	TGCAGTGCTAGTTTCTCGGGGACTGAAGCTTTCTTT	CSASFSGTEAFF
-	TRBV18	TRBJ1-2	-	TGTGCCAGCTCAGCCACCCGGGACACCTATGGCTACACCTTC	CASSATRDTYGYTF
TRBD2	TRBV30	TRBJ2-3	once	TGTGCCTGGGGAAGTTGGGCGGGGGGCCGCTTGGGCACAGATACGCAGTATTTT	CAWGSWAGGRLGTDTQYF
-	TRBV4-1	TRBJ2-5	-	TGCGCCAGCAGCCGCGGGGACAGCCAAGAGACCCAGTACTTC	CASSRGDSQETQYF
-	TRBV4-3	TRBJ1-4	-	TGCGCCAGCAGCCAAATACTAGGGGGAGCTAATGAAAAACTGTTTTTT	CASSQILGGANEKLFF
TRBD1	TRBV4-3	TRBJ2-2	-	TGCGCCAGTCGCAGGGACAGGGAGGCCGGGGAGCTGTTTTTT	CASRRDREAGELFF
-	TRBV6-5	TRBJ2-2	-	TGTGCCAGCAGTTCCCCGGACGGAGGGTGGCGGGAGCTGTTTTTT	CASSSPDGGWRELFF
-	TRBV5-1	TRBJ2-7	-	TGCGCCAGCAGCTCGAAGGACAGCCACTACGAGCAGTACTTC	CASSSKDSHYEQYF
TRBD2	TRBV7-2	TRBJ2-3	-	TGTGCCAGCAGCCCGAAGAGCGGGGGAGGCACAGATACGCAGTATTTT	CASSPKSGGGTDTQYF
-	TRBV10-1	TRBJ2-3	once	TGCGCCAGCCGACAGACTCGAGGCTCCGCAGATACGCAGTATTTT	CASRQTRGSADTQYF
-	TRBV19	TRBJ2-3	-	TGTGCCAGTAGTATAGATACCGGTAGCACAGATACGCAGTATTTT	CASSIDTGSTDTQYF
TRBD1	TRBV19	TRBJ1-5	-	TGTGCCAGTAGGATGGGACAGGGGCCCTTCAATCAGCCCCAGCATTTT	CASRMGQGPFNQPQHF
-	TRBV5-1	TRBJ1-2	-	TGCGCCAGCAGCTTGGCCGGGAGGGATGAGTTTGGCTACACCTTC	CASSLAGRDEFGYTF
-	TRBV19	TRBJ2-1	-	TGTGCCAGTAGCATCGGACACCTTAATGGGCAGTTCTTC	CASSIGHLNGQFF
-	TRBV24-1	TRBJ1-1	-	TGTGCCACCCCGGGAGTTTACGGACCTGAAGCTTTCTTT	CATPGVYGPEAFF